These 21 T cell receptor beta chains came from one sample sequenced in a study of blood T cell repertoires in COVID-19 (TCRdb year 2020). The method behind the library was the immunoSEQ multiplex PCR assay. This is the immuneACCESS table as TCRdb keeps it, with only in-frame sequences that have V and J called. A part of the clones is gone; compared with another copy, unresolved V genes explain less than half, and the rest is unexplained. This sample lists roughly 70,000 clones; 86% were detected once. The ten top clones hold under 4% of the sample. Material: peripheral blood. Receptors were obtained from a man in his fifties or sixties with active COVID-19.

The rearrangement links TRBV9 to TRBJ2-7; D remains unclear. In germline, CDR1 is SGDLS, CDR2 YYNGEE. The CDR3 is made up of 14 amino acids. V shed 3 bases and J shed 2 bases, with 12 bases lying between them. The chain's CDR3 is CASSGGPRAYEQYF. The CDR3 bases are TGTGCCAGCAGCGGCGGCCCCCGGGCCTACGAGCAGTACTTC.

The table lists this clone with a few counts. This chain joins TRBV7-9 and TRBJ2-7, with 8 bases that match TRBD1. The germline V gene has CDR1 SEHNR and CDR2 FQNEAQ (reference sequence). V shed 8 bases and J 7 bases; nucleotides not matched to a gene: 10. This CDR3 is built from 13 residues. The CDR3 DNA is TGTGCCAGCTGCGGACAGGGTTTGGAAGAGCAGTACTTC. Its protein product is CASCGQGLEEQYF.

The rearrangement joins TRBV6-5 to TRBJ1-1, with TRBD1 identical over 10 bases. This CDR3 has 13 amino acids. V trimming: 7 bases; J trimming: 4 bases; junction bases outside the gene matches: 3. CDR1 and CDR2 (germline): MNHEY, SVGAGI. The CDR3 DNA reads as TGTGCCAGCAAGACAGGGGGCGGCACTGAAGCTTTCTTT. Its translation is CASKTGGGTEAFF.

The V call is TRBV18, the J call TRBJ2-5, with D perhaps TRBD2 (6 bases). There are 15 residues in the CDR3. In germline, CDR1 is KGHSH, CDR2 LQKENI. Trimming removed 6 bases at V and 3 bases at J, with 17 bases between. The chain's CDR3 is CASSKDYINKETQYF. The CDR3 DNA is TGTGCCAGCTCCAAGGACTACATCAACAAAGAGACCCAGTACTTC.

The chain links TRBV11-2 to TRBJ2-7; TRBD2 agrees at 9 bases. CDR1 and CDR2 from the germline V gene are SGHAT and FQNNGV. V gave up 1 base and J gave up 7 bases; unmatched junction bases: 8. The CDR3 extends over 15 amino acids. The CDR3 coding sequence is TGTGCCAGCAGCTTAGTAGAGGGCGGGAGGGGGGAGCAGTACTTC. Its translation is CASSLVEGGRGEQYF.

The DNA of the CDR3 is TGCGCCAGCAGCCAAGATCCCGACTCGTCCTCGGGGTACTTC. It translates to CASSQDPDSSSGYF. This chain links TRBV4-1 with TRBJ2-7; no clear D gene. Germline values: CDR1 MGHRA, CDR2 YSYEKL. The V and J ends lost 0 bases and 12 bases respectively, with 18 bases between them. The CDR3 extends over 14 amino acids.

The chain is built from TRBV18 and TRBJ1-1; no reliable D call. The germline V gene encodes CDR1 KGHSH and CDR2 LQKENI. This CDR3 has 13 amino acids. V gave up 6 bases and J gave up 3 bases, with 11 bases separating them. The CDR3 loop is CASSAGEDTEAFF. CDR3 in DNA: TGTGCCAGCTCCGCCGGTGAGGACACTGAAGCTTTCTTT.

The chain combines TRBV11-2 with TRBJ1-4, with D perhaps matching TRBD1 (5 bases). Germline V gene sequence: CDR1 SGHAT, CDR2 FQNNGV. V lost 6 bases to trimming and J lost 8 bases, with 10 bases between them. This CDR3 contains 12 residues. The CDR3 spells CASSTGGEKLFF. The CDR3 DNA follows: TGTGCCAGCAGTACCGGGGGGGAAAAACTGTTTTTT.

This CDR3 is CASSLDVAGEQYF. CDR3 nucleotides: TGCGCCAGCAGCTTGGACGTCGCCGGGGAGCAGTACTTC. The chain carries TRBV5-1 and TRBJ2-7, with D uncertain. Trimming took off 0 bases at V and 7 bases at J, with 11 bases between the two ends. This CDR3 comprises 13 residues. CDR1 and CDR2 from the germline V gene are SGHRS and YFSETQ.

This clone appeared a single time. This sequence joins TRBV5-4 and TRBJ2-6; tentatively, D is TRBD1 (5 bases). The germline gives CDR1 SGHNT, CDR2 YYREEE (reference sequence). Trimming took 5 bases from V and 3 from J, leaving 12 bases between them. This CDR3 contains 15 residues. CDR3 sequence: CASRPQGGGANVLTF. CDR3 in DNA: TGTGCCAGCAGACCCCAGGGTGGTGGGGCCAACGTCCTGACTTTC.

The genes are TRBV12-5 and TRBJ2-2, with D possibly matching TRBD2 (5 bases). Trimming shortened V by 0 bases and J by 6 bases, and 5 bases separated the two germline ends. Germline V gene sequence: CDR1 LGHNT, CDR2 FRNRAP. The CDR3 sequence is 13 residues long. CDR3 sequence reads: CASGLVAAGELFF. Here the CDR3 DNA reads TGTGCTAGTGGTTTGGTAGCGGCCGGGGAGCTGTTTTTT.

The V call is TRBV29-1, the J call TRBJ2-2; D might be TRBD1 (6 bases). Germline loops: CDR1 SQVTM, CDR2 ANQGSEA. Trimming cost V 6 bases and J 2 bases, with 13 bases left between them. The CDR3 is 14 residues long. As DNA, the CDR3 is TGCAGCGTCGTTGGACAGATTAACACCGGGGAGCTGTTTTTT. Translated: CSVVGQINTGELFF.

The CDR3 spells CASSYSGGGETQYF. The CDR3 DNA reads TGTGCCAGCAGTTACTCGGGGGGAGGGGAGACCCAGTACTTC. The rearrangement links TRBV6-5 to TRBJ2-5; TRBD2 matches at 7 bases. Germline CDR1 reads MNHEY; CDR2 reads SVGAGI. J gave up 5 bases and V 0 bases, and 3 bases lay outside the gene matches. The CDR3 spans 14 residues.

V usage is TRBV14 and J usage is TRBJ2-1; 9 bases are shared with TRBD2. CDR3 size: 15 residues. V was clipped by 4 bases and J by 8 bases; unmatched bases: 9. Looked up from germline, CDR1 is SGHDN and CDR2 is FVKESK. CDR3 in DNA: TGTGCCAGCAGCCGCGGGGGGGTGCCGCGGGATGAGCAGTTCTTC. This sequence encodes CASSRGGVPRDEQFF. Supplemented by reference TRBV14 and TRBJ2-1, the full variable domain reads EAGVTQFPSHSVIEKGQTVTLRCDPISGHDNLYWYRRVMGKEIKFLLHFVKESKQDESGMPNNRFLAERTGGTYSTLKVQPAELEDSGVYFCASSRGGVPRDEQFFGPGTRLTVL.

The gene calls are TRBV5-1 and TRBJ2-5, with 9 nucleotides matching TRBD2. The CDR3 is 15 residues long. Germline CDR1 SGHRS, CDR2 YFSETQ. Trimming at V came to 4 bases and at J to 5 bases, leaving 9 bases not matched to a gene. The CDR3 reads CASSQLTSGGETQYF. The DNA for the CDR3 is TGCGCCAGCAGCCAACTGACTAGCGGAGGGGAGACCCAGTACTTC.

This chain connects TRBV15 to TRBJ2-2; the D gene is possibly TRBD1 (6 bases). Trimming shortened V by 9 bases and J by 4 bases, and 15 bases separated the two germline ends. Germline V gene sequence: CDR1 LNHNV, CDR2 YYDKDF (reference sequence). The CDR3 loop spans 14 amino acids. Written as DNA, the CDR3 is TGTGCCACAAGGGTCGGACAGAGCACCGGGGAGCTGTTTTTT. Translation: CATRVGQSTGELFF.

The chain links TRBV9 to TRBJ2-2; 8 bases line up with TRBD2. In germline, CDR1 is SGDLS, CDR2 YYNGEE. This CDR3 is built from 16 residues. V dropped 2 bases and J dropped 1; count of bases not matched to a gene: 4. CDR3 nucleotides: TGTGCCAGCAGCGTCGGACTAGCCGAGAACACCGGGGAGCTGTTTTTT. It specifies CASSVGLAENTGELFF.

The J gene is TRBJ2-4, the V gene TRBV5-6, with 7 bases matching TRBD1. This CDR3 has 14 amino acids. The V segment lost 0 bases and the J segment 4 bases; nucleotides outside the gene matches: 1. Per the germline V gene, CDR1 is SGHDT and CDR2 is YYEEEE. The CDR3 DNA reads TGTGCCAGCAGCTTGGGACAGGGAAAAAACATTCAGTACTTC. It is translated as CASSLGQGKNIQYF.

This clone was counted between two and nine times. The chain recombines TRBV5-1 with TRBJ2-7; TRBD1 matches 8 bases. Per germline, CDR1 SGHRS and CDR2 YFSETQ. This CDR3 region has 13 residues. With 4 bases clipped from V and 5 bases from J, the junction kept 5 bases outside the gene matches. The chain's CDR3 is CASSREQGDEQYF. CDR3 sequence (DNA): TGCGCCAGCAGCAGGGAACAGGGGGACGAGCAGTACTTC.

CDR3 DNA sequence: TGTGCCAGCAGCAAAACTCGGACTAGCGGATCCTACGAGCAGTACTTC. Its translation is CASSKTRTSGSYEQYF. V is TRBV7-2 and J is TRBJ2-7, with TRBD2 matching 10 bases. The CDR3 length is 16 residues. J was trimmed by 1 base and V by 5 bases; bases with no gene match: 8. The germline V gene encodes CDR1 SGHTA and CDR2 FQGNSA.

The chain links TRBV6-5 to TRBJ1-2; unclear D gene. The germline gives CDR1 MNHEY, CDR2 SVGAGI. CDR3 length equals 12 residues. V was pared by 4 bases and J by 7 bases, with 10 bases between. CDR3 region: CASSLGRFGYTF. The CDR3 coding sequence is TGTGCCAGCAGTTTGGGGAGGTTTGGCTACACCTTC.